Reported below is one TCR beta chain. This sample was included in a study of CD8 T cells in Susac syndrome. CDR3 length equals 18 residues. CDR1 and CDR2 (germline): SGHTA, FQGNSA. The ends lost 0 bases at V and 1 base at J; junction bases unmatched: 7. RNA, at about 0.5 to 1 ug, was reverse transcribed with random hexamers. Amplification of the TCR beta CDR3 was carried out by immunoSEQ multiplex PCR, which spanned a total of 54 Vbeta and 13 Jbeta segments. MiXCR, applied by TCRdb to the immunoSEQ multiplex PCR reads, yields one record per CDR3 protein. Among some 200,000 distinct CDR3 sequences listed, approximately 96% were seen once. The authors sequenced TCR beta from blood CD8+ and CD4+ T cells. Negative isolation yielded CD8+ and CD4+ T cells; FACS enriched TEMRA cells.

The clonotype was recovered from a human donor with Susac syndrome. Sequencing was performed on CD4+ T cells from PBMCs. The rearrangement links TRBV7-2 to TRBJ2-4; 9 bases agree with TRBD2. CDR3 sequence: CASSLARSGGTAKNIQYF. The CDR3 DNA reads as TGTGCCAGCAGCTTAGCCCGGAGCGGGGGGACGGCCAAAAACATTCAGTACTTC.